The T cell receptor beta chain under discussion was sequenced for a study of CD8 T cells in Susac syndrome. Germline CDR1 MNHEY, CDR2 SVGAGI. This CDR3 has 14 amino acids. Trimming cost V 2 bases and J 3 bases; bases outside gene matches: 2. The authors reverse transcribed roughly 0.5 to 1 ug RNA with random hexamers. Via MiXCR, TCRdb re-called the immunoSEQ multiplex PCR reads, giving one row per CDR3 protein. The sample holds about 130,000 distinct CDR3 sequences, under 95% seen once. The authors carried out high-throughput sequencing of TCR beta. They applied it to CD8+ and CD4+ T cells obtained from blood.

Specimen: CD8+ T cells from PBMCs. This receptor was obtained from a human donor with multiple sclerosis. V gene TRBV6-5 combines with J gene TRBJ1-1, with 8 bases fitting TRBD1. The CDR3, as DNA: TGTGCCAGCAGTTACACACAGGGGGACACTGAAGCTTTCTTT. Residues: CASSYTQGDTEAFF.